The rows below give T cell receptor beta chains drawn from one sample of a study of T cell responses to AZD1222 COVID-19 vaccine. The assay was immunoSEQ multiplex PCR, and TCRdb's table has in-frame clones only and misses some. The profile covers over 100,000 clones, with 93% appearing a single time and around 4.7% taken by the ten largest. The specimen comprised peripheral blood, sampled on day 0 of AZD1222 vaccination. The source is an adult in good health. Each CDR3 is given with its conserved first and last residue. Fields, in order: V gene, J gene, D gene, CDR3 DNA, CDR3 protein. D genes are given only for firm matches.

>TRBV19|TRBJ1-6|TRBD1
TGTGCCAGTACCCGGACAGGCACCCGCTCCTATAATTCACCCCTCCACTTT
CASTRTGTRSYNSPLHF
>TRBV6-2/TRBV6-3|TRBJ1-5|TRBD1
TGTGCCAGCAGTCAACAGGGGACGCGTAGTCAGCCCCAGCATTTT
CASSQQGTRSQPQHF
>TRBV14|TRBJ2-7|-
TGTGCCAGCAGCCAAGGGGCACTACGGGACGAGCAGTACTTC
CASSQGALRDEQYF
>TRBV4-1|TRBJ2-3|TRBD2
TGCGCCAGCAGCCAAGGTCGCGGGAGGAAAGATACGCAGTATTTT
CASSQGRGRKDTQYF
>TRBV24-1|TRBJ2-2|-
TGTGCCACCCGGCAGGCCGGGGAGCTGTTTTTT
CATRQAGELFF
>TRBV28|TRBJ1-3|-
TGTGCCAGCAGCCCTCAGGTTGGGGGATGGGGAGGAAACACCATATATTTT
CASSPQVGGWGGNTIYF
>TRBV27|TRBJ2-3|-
TGTGCCAGCAGTTCCCCCTCAGGCACAGATACGCAGTATTTT
CASSSPSGTDTQYF
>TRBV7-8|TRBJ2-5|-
TGTGCCAGCAGCCTGATCGGGGAGACCCAGTACTTC
CASSLIGETQYF
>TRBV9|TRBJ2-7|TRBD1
TGTGCCAGCAGCGTAGGGTCAGGGGGCTACGAGCAGTACTTC
CASSVGSGGYEQYF
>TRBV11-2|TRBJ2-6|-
TGTGCCAGCAGCGCGTGGGACACACGCTCTGGGGCCAACGTCCTGACTTTC
CASSAWDTRSGANVLTF
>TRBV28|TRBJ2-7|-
TGTGCCAGCAGTTTAGCAGGTAAAACCATACCCTCCTACGAGCAGTACTTC
CASSLAGKTIPSYEQYF
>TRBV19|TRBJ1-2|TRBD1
TGTGCCAGTAGTCCCGACAGGGGAAGTGGCTACACCTTC
CASSPDRGSGYTF
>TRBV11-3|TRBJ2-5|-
TGTGCCAGCAGCTTAGGGAGGGCCCACAGGGTTGGAGAGACCCAGTACTTC
CASSLGRAHRVGETQYF
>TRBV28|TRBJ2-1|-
TGTGCCAGCAGTTTACAGGGTGAGCAGTTCTTC
CASSLQGEQFF
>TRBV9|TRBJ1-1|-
TGTGCCAGCAGCCACCGGGACATTGATCAAGGGAGGAACACTGAAGCTTTCTTT
CASSHRDIDQGRNTEAFF
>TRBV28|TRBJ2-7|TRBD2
TGTGCCAGCGCGGCGGGGGGCGCCCCCTACGAGCAGTACTTC
CASAAGGAPYEQYF